The 30 T cell receptor beta chains presented below share a single source sample, sequenced in a study of metastatic and nonmetastatic thyroid tumors. Thyroid surgery had not been preceded by any treatment in any patient. TCRdb re-called clones from the PCR reads using MiXCR. The table has 34,000 or so clones, about a sixth seen once. Sequenced input: blood. These receptors were obtained from a female donor with papillary thyroid cancer or a benign thyroid nodule (not recorded which). Some clones in this sample may be carry-over from other donors' samples.

This clone was seen more than once but under ten times. Germline is not matched at one junction end, which may reflect a read error. The chain combines TRBV6-1 with TRBJ2-6, with a weak D call TRBD1 (6 bases). Germline V gene data show CDR1 as MNHNS and CDR2 as SASEGT. This CDR3 region has 16 residues. The CDR3 reads CATTGRAGSGAKVLTF. CDR3 sequence (DNA): TGTGCCACCACAGGGCGAGCTGGATCTGGGGCCAAAGTCCTGACTTTC.

The table lists this clone with many counts. This chain uses TRBV6-1 with TRBJ1-2, with D possibly TRBD1 on 6 matching bases. CDR3 length equals 11 residues. Germline CDR1 and CDR2: MNHNS and SASEGT. CDR3 residues: CASGEGRGYTF. The CDR3 coding sequence is TGTGCGTCAGGGGAGGGGAGAGGCTACACCTTC.

This clone was found many times. This chain links TRBV25-1 with TRBJ2-7; D may be TRBD2 (6 bases). Germline V lookup: CDR1 MGHDK, CDR2 SYGVNS. Trimming removed 4 bases at V and 6 bases at J, with 16 bases between. The CDR3 runs 14 residues. The CDR3 coding sequence is TGTGCCAGCAGTGGGACCAGGGACTCCGGCGAGCAGTACTTC. It yields the protein CASSGTRDSGEQYF.

This clone was seen a handful of times. A much larger clonotype is one base distant, so this may be a read error. The J gene is TRBJ1-4, the V gene TRBV29-1, with a weak D call TRBD1 (6 bases). This CDR3 contains 12 residues. Germline CDR1 SQVTM, CDR2 ANQGSEA. CDR3 DNA sequence: TGCAGCGAGGGGCGTAGGGGGGAAAAACTGTCTTTT. Translation gives CSEGRRGEKLSF.

This clone was observed many times. The chain has TRBV28 and TRBJ2-7; a possible D gene is TRBD2 (7 bases). Germline loops: CDR1 MDHEN, CDR2 SYDVKM. The CDR3 totals 14 residues. Trimming pared 2 bases from V and 3 bases from J, leaving 11 bases between. Here the CDR3 reads CASSLRGGSYEQYF. The CDR3 nucleotides are TGTGCCAGCAGTTTAAGGGGGGGGAGCTACGAGCAGTACTTC.

This clone showed up many times. The CDR3 nucleotides are TGTGCCAGCAGCCAAGTTTGGGGTAAAGAGACCCAGTACTTC. Translation: CASSQVWGKETQYF. The rearrangement joins TRBV3-1 to TRBJ2-5; D call uncertain. CDR3 length equals 14 residues. V was clipped by 1 base and J by 3 bases, with 9 bases between them. From germline, CDR1 is LGHDT and CDR2 YNNKEL (reference sequence).

This clone was counted many times. This chain joins TRBV10-3 and TRBJ2-7, with TRBD2 matching 12 bases. V trimming: 7 bases; J trimming: 0 bases; junction bases outside the gene matches: 1. Per germline, CDR1 ENHRY and CDR2 SYGVKD. CDR3 length equals 14 residues. This CDR3 is CAIKTSGSSYEQYF. DNA for the CDR3: TGTGCCATCAAGACTAGCGGGAGCTCCTACGAGCAGTACTTC.

V is TRBV7-3 and J is TRBJ2-7, with TRBD1 as a possible D gene (6 bases). Trimming shortened V by 4 bases and J by 7 bases, and 14 bases separated the two germline ends. CDR3 length: 13 amino acids. Germline-derived CDR1 and CDR2 are SGHTA and FQGTGA. DNA of the CDR3: TGTGCCAGCAGCTCGGGACACGGAAGAGAGCAGTACTTC. It yields the protein CASSSGHGREQYF. The full variable domain, completed using reference TRBV7-3 and TRBJ2-7, is GAGVSQTPSNKVTEKGKYVELRCDPISGHTALYWYRQSLGQGPEFLIYFQGTGAADDSGLPNDRFFAVRPEGSVSTLKIQRTERGDSAVYLCASSSGHGREQYFGPGTRLTVT.

This clone was detected many times. This rearrangement joins TRBV20-1 to TRBJ2-1, with TRBD2 identical over 7 bases. CDR1 and CDR2 (germline): DFQATT, SNEGSKA (reference sequence). The CDR3 length is 16 residues. Germline trimming cut 2 bases from V and 7 bases from J; bases unmatched to any gene: 14. In nucleotides, the CDR3 is TGCAGTGCTAGATCGAGTACGAATCTACTAGCGAATGAGCAGTTCTTC. This gives the protein CSARSSTNLLANEQFF.

This clone was recorded at least ten times. V and J are TRBV27 and TRBJ1-2, with 8 bases identical to TRBD1. The CDR3 is 13 amino acids. Trimming at V came to 5 bases and at J to 5 bases, leaving 4 bases not matched to a gene. Germline CDR1 reads MNHEY; CDR2 reads SMNVEV (reference sequence). Here the CDR3 DNA reads TGTGCCAGCAGTGCGGGACAGGTATATGGCTACACCTTC. Protein: CASSAGQVYGYTF.

Note on this clone: The junction departs from the called germline gene at one end, perhaps through a read error. This chain links TRBV2 with TRBJ2-7; D is ambiguous. This CDR3 has 14 amino acids. From germline, CDR1 is SNHLY and CDR2 FYNNEI. The chain's CDR3 is CASTKRQAPYEQYF. DNA for the CDR3: TGTGCCAGCACCAAACGTCAGGCCCCTTACGAACAGTACTTC.

This clone was counted many times. The chain is built from TRBV4-1 and TRBJ2-7, with 7 bases that match TRBD2. Trimming at V came to 5 bases and at J to 4 bases, leaving 8 bases not matched to a gene. The CDR3 is 14 residues long. The V gene's germline CDR1 is MGHRA and CDR2 YSYEKL. The CDR3 protein is CASSERERGYEQYF. In DNA, the CDR3 is TGCGCCAGCAGCGAGCGGGAAAGGGGTTACGAGCAGTACTTC.

This clone has ten or more counts. CDR3 amino acids: CASSFRQFETQYF. The DNA of the CDR3 is TGTGCCAGCAGCTTTCGACAGTTTGAGACCCAGTACTTC. The rearrangement uses TRBV5-5 and TRBJ2-5; tentative D call: TRBD1 (5 bases). Germline values: CDR1 SGHKS, CDR2 YYEKEE (reference sequence). CDR3 length equals 13 residues. Trimming pared 2 bases from V and 5 bases from J, leaving 10 bases between.

The rearrangement uses TRBV4-2 and TRBJ1-5, with D unresolved. The V and J ends lost 0 bases and 7 bases respectively, with 4 bases between them. Germline V gene lookup returns CDR1 LGHNA and CDR2 YNFKEQ. The CDR3 is 12 amino acids. DNA for the CDR3: TGTGCCAGCAGCCAAGATGGCCAGCCCCAGCATTTT. This encodes CASSQDGQPQHF.

This clone was observed many times. The chain carries TRBV3-1 and TRBJ2-3, with 11 bases lining up with TRBD2. V lost 6 bases, J lost 6 bases, and 11 bases stayed unmatched. CDR3 length equals 16 residues. The germline CDR1 and CDR2 sequences are LGHDT and YNNKEL (reference sequence). In DNA form, the CDR3 reads TGTGCCAGCAGTGATTTACTAGCGGGAGTAGGGGATACGCAGTATTTT. Translating it yields CASSDLLAGVGDTQYF.

This clone was recorded at least ten times. The V gene is TRBV6-1, the J gene TRBJ1-5; no definite D call. This CDR3 comprises 13 residues. Trimming left V 10 bases short and J 4 bases short, with 14 bases between. The germline V gene has CDR1 MNHNS and CDR2 SASEGT. The CDR3 DNA is TGTGCCACCACGGGGAGCCTTAATCAGCCCCAGCATTTT. Protein product: CATTGSLNQPQHF.

This clone was detected ten times or more. The J gene is TRBJ2-1, the V gene TRBV6-1; D is ambiguous. Trimming stripped 1 base from V and 6 bases from J, with 7 bases between. This CDR3 spans 13 amino acids. Germline V gene sequence: CDR1 MNHNS, CDR2 SASEGT. CDR3 in DNA: TGTGCCAGCAGTGAAGAGGCGGTCAATGAGCAGTTCTTC. It encodes CASSEEAVNEQFF.

This clone was picked up many times. The rearrangement links TRBV20-1 to TRBJ1-1, with 7 bases lining up with TRBD1. CDR3 length: 13 residues. Trimming took 2 bases from V and 3 from J; bases not matched to a gene: 3. Germline values: CDR1 DFQATT, CDR2 SNEGSKA (reference sequence). The DNA for the CDR3 is TGCAGTGCTAGACATACAGGGGACACTGAAGCTTTCTTT. Protein: CSARHTGDTEAFF.

This clone was recorded many times. The chain employs TRBV6-1 and TRBJ1-1; 7 nucleotides line up with TRBD1. The V and J ends lost 5 bases and 0 bases, in that order; junction bases with no gene match: 6. CDR3 length: 15 amino acids. The germline V gene encodes CDR1 MNHNS and CDR2 SASEGT. The CDR3 coding sequence is TGTGCCAGCAGTTCGAGGACAGGCATGAACACTGAAGCTTTCTTT. This codes for CASSSRTGMNTEAFF.

The table lists this clone with many counts. The chain links TRBV11-2 to TRBJ2-5; 10 nucleotides agree with TRBD1. The CDR3 spans 16 residues. Germline V gene lookup returns CDR1 SGHAT and CDR2 FQNNGV. V was pared by 1 base and J by 4 bases, with 6 bases of the junction left unmatched. Here the CDR3 reads CASSLVGDRGSETQYF. The CDR3 DNA sequence: TGTGCCAGCAGCTTAGTGGGGGACAGGGGTTCAGAGACCCAGTACTTC.

This clone showed up many times. The rearrangement links TRBV20-1 to TRBJ1-5, with unresolved D. The V gene lost 0 bases and the J gene lost 7 bases, with 7 bases spanning the gap. The length of the CDR3 is 12 residues. Germline V gene sequence: CDR1 DFQATT, CDR2 SNEGSKA (reference sequence). This chain's CDR3 is CSARDGTQPQHF. In DNA, the CDR3 is TGCAGTGCTAGAGATGGAACCCAGCCCCAGCATTTT.

By frequency in the sample, this clone is medium-sized. V is TRBV20-1 and J is TRBJ2-7; D is uncertain. Germline CDR1 and CDR2: DFQATT and SNEGSKA (reference sequence). V was shortened by 3 bases and J by 0 bases, with 6 bases between the two germline ends. The CDR3 covers 12 residues. The CDR3 DNA follows: TGCAGTGCTAGCCTGGACTCCTACGAGCAGTACTTC. Amino acid sequence: CSASLDSYEQYF.

This clone occurred many times. CDR3: CASSLAGARYEQYF. The CDR3 DNA reads TGTGCCAGCAGTTTAGCGGGCGCCCGGTACGAGCAGTACTTC. The chain links TRBV12-3 or TRBV12-4 to TRBJ2-7; D gene unclear. The V gene lost 0 bases and the J gene lost 4 bases, with 10 bases spanning the gap. This CDR3 is 14 amino acids long.

This clone showed up many times. Other DNA sequences in this specimen translate into the identical CDR3. The rearrangement joins TRBV12-5 to TRBJ2-5, with 15 bases matching TRBD2. Germline V gives CDR1 LGHNT, CDR2 FRNRAP. V lost 7 bases to trimming and J lost 4 bases; unmatched junction nucleotides: 13. The CDR3 totals 18 residues. CDR3 sequence reads: CASAPAGLAGGAGETQYF. The CDR3 nucleotides read TGTGCTAGTGCCCCCGCGGGACTAGCGGGAGGTGCGGGAGAGACCCAGTACTTC.

This clone was seen at least ten times. This chain joins TRBV9 and TRBJ2-7, with 9 bases identical to TRBD1. Unmatched junction bases numbered 0, after V lost 3 bases and J lost 2 bases. The CDR3 spans 13 residues. The germline CDR1 and CDR2 sequences are SGDLS and YYNGEE. The CDR3 loop reads CASSGQGAYEQYF. The CDR3 coding sequence is TGTGCCAGCAGCGGACAGGGGGCCTACGAGCAGTACTTC.

This clone was seen ten or more times. The rearrangement links TRBV7-6 to TRBJ2-2, with TRBD2 matching 13 bases. Trimming cost V 5 bases and J 10 bases; bases outside gene matches: 7. Germline V gives CDR1 SGHVS, CDR2 FNYEAQ. The CDR3 is 15 amino acids. The CDR3 DNA reads TGTGCCAGCAGCCTAGGACTAGCGGGAGTATCGGAGCTGTTTTTT. This codes for CASSLGLAGVSELFF.

This clone came up many times. The rearrangement uses TRBV7-9 and TRBJ2-1; a weak D match, TRBD2 (5 bases). The germline V gene encodes CDR1 SEHNR and CDR2 FQNEAQ (reference sequence). The V end was cut by 6 bases, the J end by 9 bases, with 12 bases between. The CDR3 has 12 amino acids. CDR3 loop: CASSQAGFEQFF. The CDR3 DNA follows: TGTGCCAGCAGTCAGGCGGGCTTTGAGCAGTTCTTC.

This clone was picked up many times. The rearrangement uses TRBV3-1 and TRBJ2-4; TRBD1 matches at 7 bases. With V trimmed by 3 bases and J by 6 bases, 5 bases remained unmatched. The CDR3 spans 14 residues. Germline CDR1 LGHDT, CDR2 YNNKEL (reference sequence). CDR3 sequence: CASSHWTGANIQYF. The CDR3, as DNA: TGTGCCAGCAGCCACTGGACAGGTGCAAACATTCAGTACTTC.

This clone showed up many times. The chain couples TRBV30 to TRBJ1-1; no clear D gene. In germline, CDR1 is GTSNPN, CDR2 SVGIG (reference sequence). The CDR3 consists of 13 residues. Trimming stripped 1 base from V and 3 bases from J, with 9 bases between. CDR3 protein: CAWSEAKHTEAFF. The CDR3, as DNA: TGTGCCTGGAGTGAGGCGAAGCACACTGAAGCTTTCTTT.

This clone was counted many times. The chain combines TRBV3-1 with TRBJ2-1; TRBD2 is a possible D gene (5 bases). This CDR3 comprises 13 residues. Germline V lookup: CDR1 LGHDT, CDR2 YNNKEL (reference sequence). V was trimmed by 8 bases and J by 7 bases, leaving 15 bases between them. In DNA form, the CDR3 reads TGTGCCAGCGGGAGCGGTTGGTGGAATGAGCAGTTCTTC. Translating it yields CASGSGWWNEQFF.